The entry that follows covers one TCR beta chain sequence. As yet, its antigen is unknown. V shed 8 bases and J shed 5 bases, with 18 bases lying between them. There are 14 residues in the CDR3. Germline CDR1 is MNHNS and CDR2 is SASEGT. These data belong to a study of cytomegalovirus exposure and HLA in healthy donors. Overall study context: T cells numbering about 200 million yielded 117 million unique TCR beta sequences in an earlier analysis. General study findings and limits: Later analysis identified several of the most significant clusters that appeared linked to common viral pathogens. Several V segments, TRBV6-2 and TRBV6-3 among them, could not be told apart and were dropped. Near-uniform donor sequencing depth was presumed by presence/absence analyses.

Primers for the PCR totalled 60 Vbeta and 13 Jbeta. Generated by immunoSEQ multiplex PCR, the TCRdb table keeps only in-frame clones and is missing some. The data show around 130,000 clones, with around 72% seen just once and around 2% held by the top ten. Sequencing was carried out using PBMCs. The source of this sequence is a woman in her 40s in good health and CMV-seronegative. The chain has TRBV6-1 and TRBJ1-1; possibly TRBD1 for D (6 bases). The CDR3 region is CASPGRGLRTEAFF. DNA for the CDR3: TGTGCCAGCCCAGGGCGGGGGCTGAGAACTGAAGCTTTCTTT.